This T cell receptor beta chain is from a study of early T cells in non-severe SARS-CoV-2 infection. This clonotype was recorded at least ten times. Via MiXCR, TCRdb re-called the 5' RACE reads, giving one row per CDR3 protein. This repertoire shows some 89,000 distinct CDR3 sequences, approximately 11% found once; its top ten account for just over 4.5%. Per germline, CDR1 DFQATT and CDR2 SNEGSKA (reference sequence). CDR3 length equals 10 residues. The V end lost 4 bases, the J end lost 8 bases, and 8 bases lay between the germline ends. Specimen: whole blood, collected at baseline. The origin of this receptor is an adult who was a healthcare worker with PCR-confirmed SARS-CoV-2 infection or an uninfected control (not recorded which). This sequence joins TRBV20-1 and TRBJ1-2, with D possibly matching TRBD1 (5 bases). The DNA of the CDR3 is TGCAGTGCTACAGGGTACGGCTACACCTTC. Protein sequence: CSATGYGYTF.